The next 27 T cell receptor beta chains were all read from a single sample in a study of T cell repertoires in cytomegalovirus infection. These receptors' targets are unknown. Each CDR3 protein is one row after TCRdb ran MiXCR on the reads. Here the sample spans approximately 65,000 distinct CDR3 sequences, roughly 21% being singletons. The sequencing here drew on CD8+ T cells from cultured PBMCs, taken from culture after CMV antigen stimulation. The receptors come from a human donor in good health (CMV status not recorded). Some clones in this sample may be carry-over from other donors' samples.

The rearrangement joins TRBV27 to TRBJ2-7; TRBD1 aligns across 7 bases. The CDR3 runs to 15 residues. CDR1 MNHEY and CDR2 SMNVEV come from the germline V gene (reference sequence). Losses at the gene ends were 5 bases for V and 2 bases for J; bases not matched to a gene: 9. The CDR3, as DNA: TGTGCCAGCAGTCAATTCCGGGACAGCCCCTACGAGCAGTACTTC. This codes for CASSQFRDSPYEQYF.

A few counts support this clonotype. The CDR3 sequence is CASSLVLGAGDTQYF. CDR3 bases: TGTGCCAGCAGCTTAGTGTTAGGGGCAGGTGATACGCAGTATTTT. V is TRBV7-2 and J is TRBJ2-3; tentatively, D is TRBD1 (5 bases). Germline CDR1 is SGHTA and CDR2 is FQGNSA. Trimming took 1 base from V and 6 from J, leaving 14 bases between them. CDR3 length: 15 amino acids.

J is TRBJ2-2 and V is TRBV7-2; no clear D gene. Trimming pared 0 bases from V and 7 bases from J, leaving 6 bases between. The CDR3 loop spans 13 amino acids. Per germline, CDR1 SGHTA and CDR2 FQGNSA. CDR3 nucleotide sequence: TGTGCCAGCAGCTTAGCTGTCAGCGGGGAGCTGTTTTTT. Its translation is CASSLAVSGELFF.

The chain uses TRBV7-3 and TRBJ2-5; 14 positions agree with TRBD2. Per germline, CDR1 SGHTA and CDR2 FQGTGA. This CDR3 is built from 18 residues. V shed 2 bases and J 4 bases; nucleotides not matched to a gene: 9. The CDR3 nucleotides read TGTGCCAGCAGCTTAGGACTAGCGGGGGGCGAAGGAATAGAGACCCAGTACTTC. Its protein is CASSLGLAGGEGIETQYF.

In its sample, this clonotype was seen a few times. The chain links TRBV7-9 to TRBJ1-4; 7 nucleotides match TRBD1. Trimming cost V 3 bases and J 3 bases; bases outside gene matches: 10. Germline values: CDR1 SEHNR, CDR2 FQNEAQ (reference sequence). The CDR3 consists of 17 residues. The CDR3 sequence: CASSLTLRQGSNEKLFF. CDR3 bases: TGTGCCAGCAGCTTGACGTTGCGACAGGGCTCTAATGAAAAACTGTTTTTT. Looking up the rest from reference TRBV7-9 and TRBJ1-4 gives the full variable domain: DTGVSQNPRHKITKRGQNVTFRCDPISEHNRLYWYRQTLGQGPEFLTYFQNEAQLEKSRLLSDRFSAERPKGSFSTLEIQRTEQGDSAMYLCASSLTLRQGSNEKLFFGSGTQLSVL.

This clonotype was counted a few times. The chain joins TRBV7-6 to TRBJ2-7; 7 nucleotides agree with TRBD1. This CDR3 spans 15 amino acids. The V and J ends lost 5 bases and 2 bases, in that order; junction bases with no gene match: 9. Germline-derived CDR1 and CDR2 are SGHVS and FNYEAQ. The CDR3 coding sequence is TGTGCCAGCAGCCCCCACCCCGGGACAGCCTACGAGCAGTACTTC. Amino acid sequence: CASSPHPGTAYEQYF.

This clonotype was observed a handful of times. The chain uses TRBV4-1 and TRBJ2-7; D is perhaps TRBD2 (5 bases). The germline V gene has CDR1 MGHRA and CDR2 YSYEKL. The CDR3 consists of 16 residues. Trimming took off 2 bases at V and 0 bases at J, with 14 bases between the two ends. CDR3 sequence (DNA): TGCGCCAGCAGCCAACCCAATAGCGCCTACTCCTACGAGCAGTACTTC. This codes for CASSQPNSAYSYEQYF.

This CDR3 reads CASSLSGQRTEAFF. For the CDR3, the DNA is TGTGCCAGCAGTTTAAGTGGGCAGAGGACTGAAGCTTTCTTT. The chain couples TRBV12-3 or TRBV12-4 to TRBJ1-1; D remains ambiguous. Trimming pared 2 bases from V and 5 bases from J, leaving 12 bases between. This CDR3 is 14 amino acids long.

This clonotype was counted only a few times. The CDR3: CASSLGGYTQYF. In nucleotides, the CDR3 is TGTGCCAGCAGTTTAGGAGGTTATACGCAGTATTTT. The chain uses TRBV12-3 or TRBV12-4 and TRBJ2-3; no definite D call. The CDR3 is 12 residues long. Trimming cost V 1 base and J 7 bases, with 6 bases left between them.

This clonotype occurred a few times. The V gene is TRBV27, the J gene TRBJ2-1; no clear D gene. Germline V gene data show CDR1 as MNHEY and CDR2 as SMNVEV (reference sequence). This CDR3 is 14 amino acids long. V shed 3 bases and J shed 6 bases, with 12 bases lying between them. The CDR3 is CASSLMLALNEQFF. CDR3 bases: TGTGCCAGCAGTTTGATGCTGGCTCTCAATGAGCAGTTCTTC.

This clonotype showed up just a few times. The chain is built from TRBV7-8 and TRBJ1-1; D is perhaps TRBD1 (5 bases). The CDR3 consists of 14 residues. Germline CDR1 reads SGHVS; CDR2 reads FQNEAQ. Trimming stripped 4 bases from V and 5 bases from J, with 14 bases between. In DNA, the CDR3 is TGTGCCAGCAGCTACCGGGACCTAGGGACTGAAGCTTTCTTT. Translated: CASSYRDLGTEAFF.

In this sample, this clonotype turned up a few times. The chain recombines TRBV27 with TRBJ1-1, with D perhaps TRBD1 (5 bases). Germline loops: CDR1 MNHEY, CDR2 SMNVEV (reference sequence). This CDR3 spans 15 amino acids. V was shortened by 3 bases and J by 1 base, with 12 bases between the two germline ends. CDR3 nucleotide sequence: TGTGCCAGCAGTTTTTCAGGGACGGAGAACACTGAAGCTTTCTTT. Its translation is CASSFSGTENTEAFF.

The chain joins TRBV7-2 to TRBJ2-3, with 8 bases identical to TRBD1. This CDR3 has 17 residues. Germline assignment: CDR1 SGHTA and CDR2 FQGNSA. V dropped 3 bases and J dropped 0; count of bases not matched to a gene: 8. The CDR3, as DNA: TGTGCCAGCAGCTTCGACCGACAGGGGAAGAGCACAGATACGCAGTATTTT. Protein sequence: CASSFDRQGKSTDTQYF.

This clonotype was detected only a few times. The rearrangement links TRBV7-8 to TRBJ2-3; the match to TRBD2 covers 10 bases. The CDR3 loop spans 16 amino acids. With 2 bases clipped from V and 4 bases from J, the junction kept 6 bases outside the gene matches. The germline CDR1 and CDR2 sequences are SGHVS and FQNEAQ. CDR3 sequence (DNA): TGTGCCAGCAGCTTACAGCGGGGGGGCAGCGCAGATACGCAGTATTTT. It encodes CASSLQRGGSADTQYF.

Only a few counts were recorded for this clonotype. This rearrangement joins TRBV7-8 to TRBJ1-1; tentatively, D is TRBD1 (6 bases). CDR1 and CDR2 (germline): SGHVS, FQNEAQ. The CDR3 is made up of 14 amino acids. V was cut by 3 bases and J by 2 bases, with 10 bases left in between. The CDR3 nucleotides read TGTGCCAGCAGCTTCCCCGGGGGCAACACTGAAGCTTTCTTT. Translation gives CASSFPGGNTEAFF. The full variable domain, rest sourced from reference TRBV7-8 and TRBJ1-1, is GAGVSQSPRYKVAKRGQDVALRCDPISGHVSLFWYQQALGQGPEFLTYFQNEAQLDKSGLPSDRFFAERPEGSVSTLKIQRTQQEDSAVYLCASSFPGGNTEAFFGQGTRLTVV.

This rearrangement joins TRBV7-8 to TRBJ1-4; perhaps TRBD1 as D (5 bases). Trimming shortened V by 3 bases and J by 1 base, and 15 bases separated the two germline ends. Per germline, CDR1 SGHVS and CDR2 FQNEAQ. This CDR3 spans 17 amino acids. The CDR3 protein is CASSFGRGGRTNEKLFF. CDR3 coding DNA: TGTGCCAGCAGCTTCGGAAGGGGAGGAAGAACTAATGAAAAACTGTTTTTT.

The chain uses TRBV12-3 or TRBV12-4 and TRBJ2-7, with D unclear. V gave up 6 bases and J gave up 11 bases, with 23 bases separating them. There are 14 residues in the CDR3. The CDR3 spells CASRSDGSPMPKYF. For the CDR3, the DNA is TGTGCCAGCAGAAGCGACGGAAGCCCGATGCCAAAGTACTTC.

In its sample, this clonotype was seen a few times. The chain joins TRBV7-2 to TRBJ2-2; D is unresolved. Between the trimmed V and J ends, which lost 4 bases and 5 bases, there was a span of 20 bases. Germline V lookup: CDR1 SGHTA, CDR2 FQGNSA. CDR3 length: 17 amino acids. CDR3 DNA sequence: TGTGCCAGCAGCTCATTCTCCCGGCACTCGAGGACCGGGGAGCTGTTTTTT. It yields the protein CASSSFSRHSRTGELFF.

This rearrangement joins TRBV16 to TRBJ1-4; perhaps TRBD1 as D (5 bases). Trimming stripped 1 base from V and 8 bases from J, with 14 bases between. The germline CDR1 and CDR2 sequences are KGHSY and FQNENV. CDR3 size: 15 residues. The CDR3 is CASSQFTQGPEKLFF. DNA of the CDR3: TGTGCCAGCAGCCAATTCACCCAGGGTCCAGAAAAACTGTTTTTT.

Comments on this clonotype: This could be a read error, since a much larger clone is one nucleotide away. The CDR3: CASSFGTDTQYF. The CDR3 coding sequence is TGTGCCAGCAGCTTCGGCACAGATACGCAGTATTTT. The rearrangement links TRBV7-2 to TRBJ2-3; D ambiguous. V lost 3 bases to trimming and J lost 1 base, with 2 bases between them. The CDR3 runs 12 residues. The germline gives CDR1 SGHTA, CDR2 FQGNSA.

The rearrangement links TRBV9 to TRBJ1-1; D possibly corresponds to TRBD1 (6 bases). V dropped 3 bases and J dropped 4 bases, with 13 bases sitting between them. CDR1 is SGDLS, CDR2 YYNGEE, per germline. The CDR3 has 14 residues. The CDR3 DNA follows: TGTGCCAGCAGCGCTTTAGAGGGGGGCACTGAAGCTTTCTTT. It encodes CASSALEGGTEAFF.

This clonotype was observed a handful of times. This chain links TRBV4-1 with TRBJ1-1; TRBD1 matches 7 bases. The trim removed 2 bases at V and 5 bases at J, leaving 8 bases unmatched. The CDR3 extends over 15 amino acids. CDR1 and CDR2 from the germline V gene are MGHRA and YSYEKL. The CDR3 protein is CASSQYQQGRTEAFF. The CDR3 nucleotides read TGCGCCAGCAGCCAATATCAACAGGGGAGGACTGAAGCTTTCTTT.

This clonotype has a handful of counts. The chain couples TRBV6-6 to TRBJ2-7; D is uncertain. V gave up 2 bases and J gave up 6 bases, with 8 bases separating them. There are 12 residues in the CDR3. Per the germline V gene, CDR1 is MNHNY and CDR2 is SVGAGI (reference sequence). The CDR3 DNA reads TGTGCCAGCAGTTACGAACGGTCCGAGCAGTACTTC. Its protein is CASSYERSEQYF.

This clonotype appeared a few times. The chain combines TRBV7-2 with TRBJ1-5, with a tentative D call TRBD1 (5 bases). CDR1 and CDR2 from the germline V gene are SGHTA and FQGNSA. The V end was cut by 5 bases, the J end by 0 bases, with 20 bases between. The CDR3 has 18 amino acids. DNA for the CDR3: TGTGCCAGCAGCACCGGGACCCGAGGACCCCTTAGCAATCAGCCCCAGCATTTT. It translates to CASSTGTRGPLSNQPQHF.

In its sample, this clonotype was seen many times. The rearrangement joins TRBV5-4 to TRBJ1-2, with D hard to call. Trimming removed 1 base at V and 7 bases at J, with 11 bases between. The V gene's germline CDR1 is SGHNT and CDR2 YYREEE (reference sequence). The CDR3 runs 13 residues. The CDR3: CASSLRRSRGYTF. DNA for the CDR3: TGTGCCAGCAGCTTGCGAAGGTCTCGTGGCTACACCTTC. Filled out from reference TRBV5-4 and TRBJ1-2, the complete variable domain reads ETGVTQSPTHLIKTRGQQVTLRCSSQSGHNTVSWYQQALGQGPQFIFQYYREEENGRGNFPPRFSGLQFPNYSSELNVNALELDDSALYLCASSLRRSRGYTFGSGTRLTVV.

This chain joins TRBV11-2 and TRBJ2-3; 7 nucleotides match TRBD2. CDR1 and CDR2 from the germline V gene are SGHAT and FQNNGV. There are 16 residues in the CDR3. The V and J ends lost 6 bases and 0 bases, in that order; junction bases with no gene match: 9. CDR3 coding DNA: TGTGCCAGCAGACATGTAGCGGGCGAGAGCACAGATACGCAGTATTTT. Protein product: CASRHVAGESTDTQYF.

The chain combines TRBV7-2 with TRBJ2-4; D might be TRBD2 (5 bases). CDR3 length equals 17 residues. Germline CDR1 is SGHTA and CDR2 is FQGNSA. V gave up 1 base and J gave up 2 bases, with 15 bases separating them. The CDR3 protein is CASSLGYGGSTKNIQYF. The CDR3, as DNA: TGTGCCAGCAGCTTAGGATACGGCGGGTCTACCAAAAACATTCAGTACTTC.